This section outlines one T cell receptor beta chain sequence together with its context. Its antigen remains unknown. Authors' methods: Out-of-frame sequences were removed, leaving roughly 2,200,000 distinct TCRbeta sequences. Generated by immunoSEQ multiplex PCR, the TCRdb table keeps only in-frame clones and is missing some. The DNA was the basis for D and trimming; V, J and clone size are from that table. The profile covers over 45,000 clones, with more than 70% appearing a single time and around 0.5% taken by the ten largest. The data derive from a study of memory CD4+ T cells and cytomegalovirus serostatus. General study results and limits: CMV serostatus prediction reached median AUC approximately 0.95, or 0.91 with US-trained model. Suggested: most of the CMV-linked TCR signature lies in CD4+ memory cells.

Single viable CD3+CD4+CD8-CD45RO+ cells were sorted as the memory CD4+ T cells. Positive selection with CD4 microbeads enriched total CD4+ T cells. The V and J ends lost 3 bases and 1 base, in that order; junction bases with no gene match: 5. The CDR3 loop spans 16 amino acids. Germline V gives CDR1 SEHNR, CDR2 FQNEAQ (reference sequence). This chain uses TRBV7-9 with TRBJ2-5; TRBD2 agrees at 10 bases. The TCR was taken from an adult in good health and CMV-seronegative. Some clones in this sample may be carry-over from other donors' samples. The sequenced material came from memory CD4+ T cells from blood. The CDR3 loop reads CASSFLWTSGQETQYF. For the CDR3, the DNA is TGTGCCAGCAGCTTCCTTTGGACTAGCGGCCAAGAGACCCAGTACTTC.